Following are 29 T cell receptor beta chains from one sample sequenced in a study of blood T cell repertoires in COVID-19. Clones were read by immunoSEQ multiplex PCR, and TCRdb kept only the in-frame ones, dropping some. Of around 100,000 clones in the sample, around four fifths were seen once. Sequencing input: peripheral blood. The receptors here all came from a man aged 65-85 years with active or convalescent COVID-19.

V and J are TRBV7-2 and TRBJ2-3; possible D gene TRBD2, 5 bases. V shed 5 bases and J shed 9 bases, with 15 bases lying between them. CDR3 length: 13 residues. Per the germline V gene, CDR1 is SGHTA and CDR2 is FQGNSA. The DNA for the CDR3 is TGTGCCAGCAGCCCCTTGCTCGGGGAAACGCAGTATTTT. Amino acid sequence: CASSPLLGETQYF.

The chain carries TRBV5-5 and TRBJ2-1; 10 bases line up with TRBD1. CDR1 SGHKS and CDR2 YYEKEE come from the germline V gene (reference sequence). J was trimmed by 7 bases and V by 4 bases; bases with no gene match: 8. This CDR3 comprises 15 residues. DNA of the CDR3: TGTGCCAGCAGCGGGGGACAGGGGTTTACTAATGAGCAGTTCTTC. Its translation is CASSGGQGFTNEQFF.

This chain uses TRBV7-3 with TRBJ2-1, with D maybe TRBD2 (5 bases). The length of the CDR3 is 14 residues. Trimming stripped 2 bases from V and 8 bases from J, with 13 bases between. The germline V gene encodes CDR1 SGHTA and CDR2 FQGTGA. Written as DNA, the CDR3 is TGTGCCAGCAGCTTAGGGCTCGGGGTCGATGAGCAGTTCTTC. Translation gives CASSLGLGVDEQFF.

The chain links TRBV7-2 to TRBJ2-7; 7 positions agree with TRBD2. The ends lost 11 bases at V and 6 bases at J; junction bases unmatched: 13. Germline CDR1 is SGHTA and CDR2 is FQGNSA. There are 13 residues in the CDR3. The CDR3 spells CAAGEGPPFEQYF. CDR3 DNA sequence: TGTGCCGCTGGGGAGGGCCCACCCTTCGAGCAGTACTTC.

This chain links TRBV7-3 with TRBJ2-3; no clear D. V was shortened by 2 bases and J by 0 bases, with 3 bases between the two germline ends. CDR1 and CDR2 (germline): SGHTA, FQGTGA. The CDR3 length is 13 residues. The CDR3: CASSLGSTDTQYF. Written as DNA, the CDR3 is TGTGCCAGCAGCTTAGGCAGCACAGATACGCAGTATTTT.

The V gene is TRBV20-1, the J gene TRBJ1-1, with D tentatively TRBD1 (5 bases). This CDR3 contains 13 residues. V lost 3 bases and J 4 bases, leaving 12 bases between the germline ends. Germline V lookup: CDR1 DFQATT, CDR2 SNEGSKA (reference sequence). The CDR3 region has the DNA TGCAGTGCTAGTCAGGGTTTAAGCACTGAAGCTTTCTTT. Its translation is CSASQGLSTEAFF.

This clone showed up just a few times. The J gene is TRBJ1-2, the V gene TRBV3-1 (or the pseudogene TRBV3-2), with TRBD1 as a possible D gene (5 bases). With 4 bases removed from V and 2 bases from J, the gap between germline ends came to 17 bases. The CDR3 has 16 amino acids. CDR1 and CDR2 from the germline V gene are LGHDT and YNNKEL (reference sequence). The CDR3 nucleotides read TGTGCCAGCAGCCCCTACAGGACGGACATAAACTATGGCTACACCTTC. Protein: CASSPYRTDINYGYTF.

This clone was detected only a few times. V is TRBV27 and J is TRBJ2-7; perhaps TRBD2 as D (6 bases). V lost 5 bases, J lost 2 bases, and 10 bases lay in between. This CDR3 is built from 13 residues. Germline values: CDR1 MNHEY, CDR2 SMNVEV (reference sequence). CDR3 amino acids: CASSPTGAYEQYF. Here the CDR3 DNA reads TGTGCCAGCAGTCCTACGGGAGCCTACGAGCAGTACTTC.

This clone was found a few times. CDR3 nucleotides: TGTGCCTGGAGTGTAGCGGGGGTTAGCAATCAGCCCCAGCATTTT. It codes for CAWSVAGVSNQPQHF. The chain is built from TRBV30 and TRBJ1-5; D might be TRBD1 (5 bases). CDR3 length: 15 residues. Per the germline V gene, CDR1 is GTSNPN and CDR2 is SVGIG (reference sequence). The V gene lost 0 bases and the J gene lost 0 bases, with 9 bases spanning the gap.

This rearrangement joins TRBV7-9 to TRBJ2-3, with 10 positions matching TRBD2. The germline V gene encodes CDR1 SEHNR and CDR2 FQNEAQ (reference sequence). CDR3 size: 14 residues. V lost 3 bases and J lost 5; bases outside the gene matches: 2. CDR3 region: CASSFSGRVDTQYF. CDR3 sequence (DNA): TGTGCCAGCAGCTTCAGCGGGAGGGTAGATACGCAGTATTTT.

The rearrangement uses TRBV30 and TRBJ2-5; perhaps TRBD1 as D (5 bases). The CDR3 totals 14 residues. Germline V gene lookup returns CDR1 GTSNPN and CDR2 SVGIG (reference sequence). V gave up 2 bases and J gave up 7 bases, with 17 bases separating them. As DNA, the CDR3 is TGTGCCTGGAGTAACTACCAGGGCAGGAGGACCCAGTACTTC. Translated: CAWSNYQGRRTQYF.

V gene TRBV3-1 (or the pseudogene TRBV3-2) combines with J gene TRBJ1-2; D remains unclear. V was trimmed by 4 bases and J by 1 base, leaving 13 bases between them. CDR1 and CDR2 from the germline V gene are LGHDT and YNNKEL (reference sequence). The CDR3 consists of 15 residues. CDR3 loop: CASSLDPSGNYGYTF. The CDR3 DNA follows: TGTGCCAGCAGCCTAGATCCTTCGGGTAACTATGGCTACACCTTC.

The count of this clone is one. The V and J genes are TRBV3-1 (or the pseudogene TRBV3-2) and TRBJ2-6; 15 bases fit TRBD2. From germline, CDR1 is LGHDT and CDR2 YNNKEL (reference sequence). J lost 0 bases, V lost 5 bases, and 8 bases had no gene match. The CDR3 has 20 residues. The CDR3 sequence: CASSKGLAGGASSGANVLTF. The CDR3 nucleotides read TGTGCCAGCAGCAAGGGACTAGCGGGGGGCGCAAGCTCTGGGGCCAACGTCCTGACTTTC.

This rearrangement joins TRBV15 to TRBJ1-5; 8 bases are a match to TRBD1. The CDR3 is 15 amino acids. J lost 3 bases, V lost 0 bases, and 1 base had no gene match. Germline values: CDR1 LNHNV, CDR2 YYDKDF (reference sequence). CDR3: CATSRDRGLNQPQHF. Here the CDR3 DNA reads TGTGCCACCAGCAGAGACAGGGGGCTCAATCAGCCCCAGCATTTT.

This chain uses TRBV5-6 with TRBJ1-6; TRBD1 might be the D (5 bases). Looked up from germline, CDR1 is SGHDT and CDR2 is YYEEEE. The ends were cut back, 2 bases at V and 7 bases at J, with 13 bases in the middle. The length of the CDR3 is 15 residues. For the CDR3, the DNA is TGTGCCAGCAGCTTCGAGGGACTGTTAAATTCACCCCTCCACTTT. It yields the protein CASSFEGLLNSPLHF.

Only a few counts were recorded for this clone. CDR3 DNA: TGTGCCAGCAGCTTAGGGACTAGCGGGAGCTGGGAGACCCAGTACTTC. Residues: CASSLGTSGSWETQYF. The chain couples TRBV7-6 to TRBJ2-5, with 13 positions matching TRBD2. The junction had 4 bases not matched to a gene; V was cut back by 1 base and J by 5 bases. The CDR3 runs 16 residues. Germline CDR1 reads SGHVS; CDR2 reads FNYEAQ.

The chain links TRBV28 to TRBJ2-2; TRBD1 aligns across 8 bases. With 6 bases clipped from V and 3 bases from J, the junction kept 6 bases outside the gene matches. CDR3 size: 15 residues. Germline lookup yields CDR1 MDHEN and CDR2 SYDVKM. CDR3 DNA: TGTGCCAGCAGACGGCAGGGGGCATACACCGGGGAGCTGTTTTTT. Protein sequence: CASRRQGAYTGELFF.

This clone occurred a few times. The chain has TRBV19 and TRBJ1-5; D not certain. The germline V and J ends were trimmed by 5 bases and 4 bases, with 12 bases remaining between them. The CDR3 is 14 residues long. Germline V gene lookup returns CDR1 LNHDA and CDR2 SQIVND (reference sequence). The CDR3, as DNA: TGTGCCAGTAGTGGACTGGGAGGGAATCAGCCCCAGCATTTT. Its protein is CASSGLGGNQPQHF.

V is TRBV9 and J is TRBJ1-4; 9 bases align to TRBD1. Looked up from germline, CDR1 is SGDLS and CDR2 is YYNGEE. The J segment lost 8 bases and the V segment lost 4 bases, leaving 12 bases of the junction unmatched. The CDR3 totals 16 residues. The CDR3 DNA reads TGTGCCAGCAGCCCTCGAGGGGGACAGGGTGAAGAAAAACTGTTTTTT. Translation: CASSPRGGQGEEKLFF.

The chain combines TRBV6-5 with TRBJ1-5; unclear D gene. This CDR3 region has 15 residues. Germline values: CDR1 MNHEY, CDR2 SVGAGI. V shed 0 bases and J shed 0 bases, with 6 bases lying between them. The CDR3 loop reads CASSYSSVSNQPQHF. CDR3 coding DNA: TGTGCCAGCAGTTACTCGAGTGTTAGCAATCAGCCCCAGCATTTT.

The chain is built from TRBV15 and TRBJ2-5; 11 positions agree with TRBD2. CDR3 length: 18 residues. The V gene end was trimmed by 3 bases and the J gene end by 4 bases; junction bases not matched to a gene: 13. Germline CDR1 reads LNHNV; CDR2 reads YYDKDF (reference sequence). The DNA for the CDR3 is TGTGCCACCAGCAGGACCCAGACTAGCGGGGCCACCAGAGAGACCCAGTACTTC. Translating gives CATSRTQTSGATRETQYF.

This clone was counted between two and nine times. This chain connects TRBV5-5 to TRBJ2-7; a weak D match, TRBD1 (5 bases). The V gene's germline CDR1 is SGHKS and CDR2 YYEKEE (reference sequence). The CDR3 has 15 residues. V was shortened by 0 bases and J by 0 bases, with 10 bases between the two germline ends. CDR3 sequence reads: CASSLETVPSYEQYF. CDR3 nucleotide sequence: TGTGCCAGCAGCTTGGAGACAGTTCCCTCCTACGAGCAGTACTTC.

The chain uses TRBV14 and TRBJ2-7; no reliable D call. This CDR3 is built from 17 residues. From germline, CDR1 is SGHDN and CDR2 FVKESK. Trimming cost V 1 base and J 0 bases, with 16 bases left between them. The CDR3 loop is CASSQVEGTPSSYEQYF. CDR3 nucleotides: TGTGCCAGCAGCCAAGTTGAAGGAACACCTAGCTCCTACGAGCAGTACTTC.

The chain joins TRBV7-9 to TRBJ2-3, with 7 positions matching TRBD2. The germline V gene encodes CDR1 SEHNR and CDR2 FQNEAQ (reference sequence). This CDR3 spans 15 amino acids. Unmatched junction bases numbered 10, after V lost 5 bases and J lost 5 bases. The CDR3 region has the DNA TGTGCCAGCAGCCGCTGGGAGGGCCTGGGAGATACGCAGTATTTT. This gives the protein CASSRWEGLGDTQYF.

J is TRBJ1-5 and V is TRBV27, with D maybe TRBD1 (5 bases). From germline, CDR1 is MNHEY and CDR2 SMNVEV (reference sequence). This CDR3 has 16 residues. V gave up 5 bases and J gave up 2 bases, with 16 bases separating them. The CDR3 here is CASSLGAPGGNQPQHF. The CDR3, as DNA: TGTGCCAGCAGTCTAGGGGCCCCGGGGGGCAATCAGCCCCAGCATTTT.

V usage is TRBV5-8 and J usage is TRBJ2-7; 9 bases agree with TRBD1. The V and J ends lost 0 bases and 7 bases, in that order; junction bases with no gene match: 5. Looked up from germline, CDR1 is SGHTS and CDR2 is YDEGEE. This CDR3 comprises 14 residues. CDR3 sequence reads: CASSLAGTGREQYF. CDR3 DNA: TGTGCCAGCAGCTTGGCCGGGACAGGGCGGGAGCAGTACTTC. The complete variable domain, with remaining parts taken from reference TRBV5-8 and TRBJ2-7, reads EAGVTQSPTHLIKTRGQQATLRCSPISGHTSVYWYQQALGLGLQFLLWYDEGEERNRGNFPPRFSGRQFPNYSSELNVNALELEDSALYLCASSLAGTGREQYFGPGTRLTVT.

V usage is TRBV3-1 (or the pseudogene TRBV3-2) and J usage is TRBJ1-1, with D perhaps matching TRBD1 (5 bases). Germline CDR1 is LGHDT and CDR2 is YNNKEL (reference sequence). CDR3 length: 17 residues. V lost 0 bases to trimming and J lost 4 bases, with 18 bases between them. In DNA, the CDR3 is TGTGCCAGCAGCCAAGATACCTCCCCAGGGAAGGGCACTGAAGCTTTCTTT. Residues: CASSQDTSPGKGTEAFF.

The gene calls are TRBV6-6 and TRBJ2-1, with D hard to call. Germline V CDR1 and CDR2: MNHNY, SVGAGI (reference sequence). V dropped 8 bases and J dropped 5 bases, with 16 bases sitting between them. The CDR3 loop spans 14 amino acids. The CDR3 nucleotides are TGTGCCAGCGGGCTCGACCCCTCTAACAATGAGCAGTTCTTC. It yields the protein CASGLDPSNNEQFF.

This chain joins TRBV5-1 and TRBJ2-7, with 12 positions matching TRBD1. This CDR3 has 15 amino acids. Germline trimming cut 4 bases from V and 6 bases from J; bases unmatched to any gene: 8. Germline-derived CDR1 and CDR2 are SGHRS and YFSETQ. CDR3 sequence reads: CASSPAGTGGGEQYF. The CDR3 nucleotides read TGCGCCAGCAGCCCAGCCGGGACAGGGGGCGGCGAGCAGTACTTC.